Listed below are T cell receptor beta chains from one sample, sequenced in a study of blood T cell repertoires in COVID-19. Clones were sequenced by immunoSEQ multiplex PCR, and TCRdb holds only the in-frame ones, with some missing. The sample carries approximately 230,000 clones, 75% to 90% recorded once. Sequenced: PBMCs or T cells enriched from blood (not recorded which). The receptors come from a young woman with acute COVID-19. Each CDR3 is given with its conserved first and last residue. The order of the fields is CDR3 length, V gene, J gene, D gene, clone size, CDR3 DNA, CDR3 protein. D genes are given only for firm matches. Not every row has a clone size; where given, it reads once, few, many or a size class.

>12|TRBV27|TRBJ1-2|-|-
TGTGCCAGCAAAAGTCAACAGTATGGCTACACCTTC
CASKSQQYGYTF
>15|TRBV2|TRBJ2-2|TRBD1|-
TGTGCCAGCGCTTTCGGACAGGGCGGGGCCGGGGAGCTGTTTTTT
CASAFGQGGAGELFF
>15|TRBV6-5|TRBJ1-4|TRBD1|-
TGTGCCAGCAGAGGGACAGCAAGGCGTAATGAAAAACTGTTTTTT
CASRGTARRNEKLFF
>15|TRBV2|TRBJ2-7|TRBD2|-
TGTGCCAGCAGTGAGCGGGTAGCGGGGTCGTACGAGCAGTACTTC
CASSERVAGSYEQYF
>14|TRBV5-5|TRBJ2-5|TRBD1|-
TGTGCCAGCAGCCTACAGGGGGGACAAGAGACCCAGTACTTC
CASSLQGGQETQYF
>14|TRBV6-2/TRBV6-3|TRBJ1-1|-|few
TGTGCCAGCAGTTACCGGGGAACGGTGACTGAAGCTTTCTTT
CASSYRGTVTEAFF
>22|TRBV21-1|TRBJ2-3|-|once
TGTGCCAGCAGCAAAAAGGGAAAATGGGTCGCCGCCCGGGGGGGGGATACAGATACGCAGTATTTT
CASSKKGKWVAARGGDTDTQYF
>14|TRBV6-2/TRBV6-3|TRBJ1-5|-|-
TGTGCCAGCAGTTACTCCAGGTCCAATCAGCCCCAGCATTTT
CASSYSRSNQPQHF
>18|TRBV4-1|TRBJ2-2|TRBD2|-
TGCGCCAGCAGCCAACGACTAGCGGGAGGAGCGAACACCGGGGAGCTGTTTTTT
CASSQRLAGGANTGELFF
>16|TRBV24-1|TRBJ1-6|-|-
TGTGCCACCAGTGACCCCTCGCGGCAGCCAAATTCACCCCTCCACTTT
CATSDPSRQPNSPLHF
>16|TRBV5-6|TRBJ2-3|TRBD2|-
TGTGCCAGCAGCCCCCGGGGAGGGATTTACACAGATACGCAGTATTTT
CASSPRGGIYTDTQYF
>14|TRBV5-1|TRBJ1-4|-|once
TGCGCCAGCGGAACAGGGCTGGCAGGTGAAAAACTGTTTTTT
CASGTGLAGEKLFF
>14|TRBV7-9|TRBJ2-2|TRBD1|-
TGTGCCAGCAGCCAGACAGGGACCCCCGGGGAGCTGTTTTTT
CASSQTGTPGELFF
>13|TRBV3-1/TRBV3-2|TRBJ1-3|-|-
TGTGCCAGCAGCCGCGGACAGGGAAACACCATATATTTT
CASSRGQGNTIYF
>18|TRBV5-1|TRBJ1-6|-|few
TGCGCCAGCAGCCCCGACGGACCCGGGAGCTCCTATAATTCACCCCTCCACTTT
CASSPDGPGSSYNSPLHF
>15|TRBV2|TRBJ2-7|-|-
TGTGCCAGCAGTGAGGTGGGACAACCCTCCTACGAGCAGTACTTC
CASSEVGQPSYEQYF
>12|TRBV18|TRBJ2-5|-|-
TGTGCCAGCTCACCAAACAGAGAGACCCAGTACTTC
CASSPNRETQYF
>14|TRBV7-2|TRBJ2-7|TRBD1|once
TGTGCCAGCAGCTCCATGGGACAGGGTTCCGAGCAGTACTTC
CASSSMGQGSEQYF
>15|TRBV25-1|TRBJ1-6|TRBD1|-
TGTGCCAGCAGTGCTTTGACAGGGGGCGTTTCACCCCTCCACTTT
CASSALTGGVSPLHF
>15|TRBV7-8|TRBJ2-1|-|-
TGTGCCAGCAGCTTAGCTAGGGGACTCAACAATGAGCAGTTCTTC
CASSLARGLNNEQFF
>15|TRBV6-1|TRBJ1-2|-|few
TGTGCCAGCAGTGAAGGTACCAGGGGACACTATGGCTACACCTTC
CASSEGTRGHYGYTF
>15|TRBV6-5|TRBJ1-6|-|-
TGTGCCAGCATTACAGGCTTCTCCTATAATTCACCCCTCCACTTT
CASITGFSYNSPLHF
>13|TRBV19|TRBJ1-3|-|-
TGTGCCAGTGCCAGAGGACAGTCAGACACCATATATTTT
CASARGQSDTIYF
>16|TRBV4-1|TRBJ2-5|TRBD2|-
TGCGCCAGCAGCCAAGAAGCGGCTAGCGGGAAGGAGACCCAGTACTTC
CASSQEAASGKETQYF
>13|TRBV14|TRBJ1-2|-|-
TGTGCCAGCAGCCTACTGAGCTATTCTGGCTACACCTTC
CASSLLSYSGYTF
>15|TRBV7-9|TRBJ2-7|-|-
TGTGCCAGCAGCTTAGTATCCCCTCGGGAGACGCGACAGTACTTC
CASSLVSPRETRQYF
>14|TRBV19|TRBJ2-2|TRBD2|-
TGTGCCAGTCGGACTAGCGGGAGGGCCGGGGAGCTGTTTTTT
CASRTSGRAGELFF
>14|TRBV19|TRBJ2-1|TRBD2|-
TGTGCCAGTAGTTCACTAGCGGCACACAATGAGCAGTTCTTC
CASSSLAAHNEQFF
>14|TRBV27|TRBJ2-1|-|-
TGTGCCAGCACCTCGAGGAGCTCCTACAATGAGCAGTTCTTC
CASTSRSSYNEQFF
>14|TRBV6-1|TRBJ1-2|TRBD1|-
TGTGCCAGCAGCCCCTGGACAGGGGACTCTGGCTACACCTTC
CASSPWTGDSGYTF
>15|TRBV4-3|TRBJ2-7|TRBD1|-
TGCGCCAGCAGCCAGACGACAGGGATAGGCTACGAGCAGTACTTC
CASSQTTGIGYEQYF
>19|TRBV19|TRBJ1-5|-|-
TGTGCCAGTAGTATCCTCCGGTTGTCCCCAGGGATTAGCAATCAGCCCCAGCATTTT
CASSILRLSPGISNQPQHF
>14|TRBV25-1|TRBJ1-1|-|-
TGTGCCAGCAGTGAATCACAGGTGAACACTGAAGCTTTCTTT
CASSESQVNTEAFF
>14|TRBV25-1|TRBJ2-7|-|few
TGTGCCAGCACTAAGGAGGGACGGACCTACGAGCAGTACTTC
CASTKEGRTYEQYF
>15|TRBV6-9|TRBJ2-5|-|-
TGTGCCAGCAGGCCCCGGGGGGCGCAGGGAGAGACCCAGTACTTC
CASRPRGAQGETQYF
>20|TRBV2|TRBJ2-3|TRBD2|-
TGTGCCAGCAGTTCACGGCTCAGCGGGGCCCCGGGGATTAGCACAGATACGCAGTATTTT
CASSSRLSGAPGISTDTQYF
>13|TRBV5-1|TRBJ1-1|-|-
TGCGCCAGCAGCTTGAGGGGAGGGGCAGAAGCTTTCTTT
CASSLRGGAEAFF
>12|TRBV10-3|TRBJ2-7|-|-
TGTGCCATCAAGACAGAGGCCTACGAGCAGTACTTC
CAIKTEAYEQYF
>16|TRBV27|TRBJ2-7|-|-
TGTGCCAGCAAACCCCAACCCGACAGGTTCTCCTACGAGCAGTACTTC
CASKPQPDRFSYEQYF
>14|TRBV4-3|TRBJ1-1|-|-
TGCGCCAGCAGCCAAGTCCGTAGGAACACTGAAGCTTTCTTT
CASSQVRRNTEAFF
>13|TRBV18|TRBJ1-6|-|-
TGTGCCAGCTCACCATTGTTAGATTCACCCCTCCACTTT
CASSPLLDSPLHF
>16|TRBV28|TRBJ2-5|TRBD2|-
TGTGCCAGCAGTTTTTTTGCGGGGAGGGCAGGGGAGACCCAGTACTTC
CASSFFAGRAGETQYF
>15|TRBV28|TRBJ2-1|TRBD2|-
TGTGCCAGCAGTTCCCGGCTAGCGGGAGGTAAGGAGCAGTTCTTC
CASSSRLAGGKEQFF
>17|TRBV23-1|TRBJ1-6|TRBD1|-
TGCGCCAGCAGTCTCCAGGACAGGGGGAACAATAATTCACCCCTCCACTTT
CASSLQDRGNNNSPLHF
>15|TRBV28|TRBJ1-4|TRBD1|-
TGTGCCAGCAGTTTTCAGGGGGCTCAGGATGAAAAACTGTTTTTT
CASSFQGAQDEKLFF
>15|TRBV28|TRBJ2-7|TRBD1|-
TGTGCCAGCAGATCGTTAGGACAGGGGTTCGACGAGCAGTACTTC
CASRSLGQGFDEQYF
>12|TRBV21-1|TRBJ2-7|-|-
TGTGCCAGCAGCAAAGGAGGGACACCCCAGTACTTC
CASSKGGTPQYF
>15|TRBV13|TRBJ2-7|TRBD2|-
TGTGCCAGCAGCTCGACTAGCGGGGGCTCCTACGAGCAGTACTTC
CASSSTSGGSYEQYF
>14|TRBV6-5|TRBJ1-2|-|few
TGTGCCAGCTCTCAAAGGGAGGGGAACTATGGCTACACCTTC
CASSQREGNYGYTF
>14|TRBV18|TRBJ1-6|-|-
TGTGCCAGCTCACCCTCTGAGGAGGGATCACCCCTCCACTTT
CASSPSEEGSPLHF
>15|TRBV5-8|TRBJ1-2|-|-
TGTGCCAGCAGCTCCTTTGGGGGGACCAACTATGGCTACACCTTC
CASSSFGGTNYGYTF
>13|TRBV2|TRBJ2-7|-|-
TGTGCCAGCAGCGACCGGGTGGACTACGAGCAGTACTTC
CASSDRVDYEQYF
>17|TRBV7-9|TRBJ1-6|-|once
TGTGCCAGCAGCTCATATAGTGGAACGGGATTGGATTCACCCCTCCACTTT
CASSSYSGTGLDSPLHF
>14|TRBV5-5|TRBJ1-2|-|-
TGTGCCAGCAGCACCCCTATGGGGGGATCTGGCTACACCTTC
CASSTPMGGSGYTF
>16|TRBV5-1|TRBJ1-2|TRBD1|once
TGCGCCAGCAGCTCAGATATTGGACAGGGGAACTATGGCTACACCTTC
CASSSDIGQGNYGYTF
>14|TRBV7-8|TRBJ2-1|-|-
TGTGCCAGCAGCTTAGGACAGACACGCAATGAGCAGTTCTTC
CASSLGQTRNEQFF
>15|TRBV18|TRBJ2-5|-|-
TGTGCCAGCTCACCAATCCAGGGACTGCGGGAGACCCAGTACTTC
CASSPIQGLRETQYF
>15|TRBV7-8|TRBJ1-4|-|-
TGTGCCAGCAGCTTTTCGACAGGCCAGCTTGAAAAACTGTTTTTT
CASSFSTGQLEKLFF